These 20 T cell receptor beta chains were sequenced from one sample in a study of T cells in Graves' hyperthyroidism and ophthalmopathy (dated 2019 in TCRdb). The library was made by multiplex PCR. These reads were obtained on an Illumina HiSeq 2000. The TCR beta CDR3 regions were amplified from the RNA transcripts. For the first round of RT-PCR on the TCR CDR3, the HTBI primer set was used together with the Qiagen OneStep RT-PCR kit. TCRdb redid the processing of the public reads, applying fastp at Q25 and MiXCR, and retained in-frame beta chains. For every CDR3 protein sequence, its rows merge into one entry that carries the most common genes and DNA. Counted in this sample were roughly 290,000 distinct CDR3 sequences; about an eighth of them appeared once. 6.5% to 10% of the sample is held by the ten biggest clonotypes. Material: blood. The receptors here all came from a woman in her 30s with Graves' hyperthyroidism that later progressed to Graves' ophthalmopathy.

The chain couples TRBV6-1 to TRBJ2-7; tentative D call: TRBD2 (6 bases). Germline lookup yields CDR1 MNHNS and CDR2 SASEGT. The length of the CDR3 is 12 residues. The V gene lost 11 bases and the J gene lost 7 bases, with 18 bases spanning the gap. The CDR3 here is CAGGGGMGEQYF. CDR3 sequence (DNA): TGTGCCGGGGGTGGGGGGATGGGTGAGCAGTACTTC.

This clonotype has a count of ten or more. The chain combines TRBV30 with TRBJ2-3; 13 bases are a match to TRBD2. There are 14 residues in the CDR3. The germline gives CDR1 GTSNPN, CDR2 SVGIG (reference sequence). CDR3 sequence: CRRTSGRATDTQYF. The CDR3 nucleotides are TGTCGCAGAACTAGCGGGAGGGCCACAGATACGCAGTATTTT.

The rearrangement uses TRBV19 and TRBJ2-4; D call uncertain. Trimming pared 5 bases from V and 0 bases from J, leaving 11 bases between. The CDR3 runs to 15 residues. CDR1 and CDR2 (germline): LNHDA, SQIVND (reference sequence). This CDR3 is CASSSQAIAKNIQYF. DNA of the CDR3: TGTGCCAGTAGTTCGCAGGCAATAGCCAAAAACATTCAGTACTTC. Variable domain in full (rest from reference TRBV19 and TRBJ2-4): DGGITQSPKYLFRKEGQNVTLSCEQNLNHDAMYWYRQDPGQGLRLIYYSQIVNDFQKGDIAEGYSVSREKKESFPLTVTSAQKNPTAFYLCASSSQAIAKNIQYFGAGTRLSVL.

There are many counts of this clonotype. The V gene is TRBV12-3 or TRBV12-4, the J gene TRBJ1-5; 10 positions agree with TRBD1. This CDR3 has 13 amino acids. V shed 3 bases, J shed 9 bases, and the junction held 2 bases outside the gene matches. CDR3 sequence reads: CASSLGQGRPQHF. The CDR3 coding sequence is TGTGCCAGCAGTTTGGGACAGGGGAGGCCCCAGCATTTT.

There are a few counts of this clonotype. The rearrangement joins TRBV9 to TRBJ2-2, with TRBD2 matching over 10 bases. The germline gives CDR1 SGDLS, CDR2 YYNGEE. The CDR3 consists of 16 residues. V was clipped by 1 base and J by 5 bases; unmatched bases: 5. The CDR3 nucleotides read TGTGCCAGCAGCGTAAGCGGGAGGGCCGGGACCGGGGAGCTGTTTTTT. Encoded protein: CASSVSGRAGTGELFF.

The sample holds a few counts of this clonotype. CDR3 protein: CASSSRAGADTQYF. DNA for the CDR3: TGTGCCAGCAGCTCCCGCGCGGGAGCAGATACGCAGTATTTT. V and J are TRBV7-8 and TRBJ2-3; 7 positions agree with TRBD2. J was trimmed by 4 bases and V by 4 bases; bases with no gene match: 5. The V gene's germline CDR1 is SGHVS and CDR2 FQNEAQ. The CDR3 sequence is 14 residues long.

This clonotype was counted many times. The chain combines TRBV19 with TRBJ1-5; weak D call: TRBD1 (5 bases). V dropped 4 bases and J dropped 3 bases, with 10 bases sitting between them. The CDR3 length is 14 residues. Germline lookup yields CDR1 LNHDA and CDR2 SQIVND (reference sequence). In DNA form, the CDR3 reads TGTGCCAGTAGTAGTCCAGGGAACAATCAGCCCCAGCATTTT. Translated, it gives CASSSPGNNQPQHF.

The chain recombines TRBV7-9 with TRBJ2-3, with D possibly being TRBD2 (6 bases). Per the germline V gene, CDR1 is SEHNR and CDR2 is FQNEAQ (reference sequence). Deletions cut 10 bases from V and 2 bases from J, with 22 bases between. CDR3 length: 16 residues. The CDR3 sequence is CATAYRGYAHTDTQYF. The CDR3 region has the DNA TGTGCCACCGCCTACCGGGGGTACGCCCACACAGATACGCAGTATTTT.

Many counts were recorded for this clonotype. J is TRBJ2-7 and V is TRBV20-1; 7 bases are shared with TRBD1. Germline CDR1 reads DFQATT; CDR2 reads SNEGSKA (reference sequence). This CDR3 contains 16 residues. V dropped 0 bases and J dropped 7; count of bases not matched to a gene: 15. CDR3 sequence: CSARDSAGTDFWEQYF. The CDR3 DNA follows: TGCAGTGCTAGAGATAGCGCCGGGACAGACTTCTGGGAGCAGTACTTC.

This clonotype was detected many times. V and J are TRBV20-1 and TRBJ2-7, with 7 bases identical to TRBD1. This CDR3 is built from 14 residues. CDR1 is DFQATT and CDR2 is SNEGSKA in the germline V gene (reference sequence). Trimming at V came to 8 bases and at J to 6 bases, leaving 16 bases not matched to a gene. CDR3 in DNA: TGCAGTCCTGCCCGGTTCGACAGGGTGGGCGAGCAGTACTTC. Amino acids: CSPARFDRVGEQYF.

The sample holds many counts of this clonotype. The chain is built from TRBV7-6 and TRBJ2-3, with TRBD1 identical over 8 bases. The V and J ends lost 4 bases and 5 bases, in that order; junction bases with no gene match: 5. This CDR3 region has 14 residues. Germline values: CDR1 SGHVS, CDR2 FNYEAQ. The CDR3 DNA reads TGTGCCAGCAGCTATTGGACAGGGAGAGATACGCAGTATTTT. Its protein product is CASSYWTGRDTQYF.

There are many counts of this clonotype. The chain recombines TRBV9 with TRBJ1-1, with D hard to call. The ends were cut back, 2 bases at V and 5 bases at J, with 10 bases in the middle. The germline gives CDR1 SGDLS, CDR2 YYNGEE. The CDR3 covers 13 residues. This chain's CDR3 is CASSVVGRTEAFF. The CDR3 nucleotides are TGTGCCAGCAGCGTGGTGGGGAGAACTGAAGCTTTCTTT. The full variable domain, rest sourced from reference TRBV9 and TRBJ1-1, is DSGVTQTPKHLITATGQRVTLRCSPRSGDLSVYWYQQSLDQGLQFLIQYYNGEERAKGNILERFSAQQFPDLHSELNLSSLELGDSALYFCASSVVGRTEAFFGQGTRLTVV.

This clonotype has at least ten counts. The chain employs TRBV2 and TRBJ2-5; D unresolved. V lost 4 bases, J lost 4 bases, and 13 bases lay in between. The germline gives CDR1 SNHLY, CDR2 FYNNEI. The CDR3 is made up of 14 amino acids. CDR3 region: CASSVVGSGETQYF. In DNA form, the CDR3 reads TGTGCCAGCAGTGTGGTAGGGTCTGGAGAGACCCAGTACTTC. Full variable domain (rest looked up from reference TRBV2 and TRBJ2-5): EPEVTQTPSHQVTQMGQEVILRCVPISNHLYFYWYRQILGQKVEFLVSFYNNEISEKSEIFDDQFSVERPDGSNFTLKIRSTKLEDSAMYFCASSVVGSGETQYFGPGTRLLVL.

Written as DNA, the CDR3 is TGTGCCAGCAGTGAATTTGCAGGGGCCCTGATGAGCTCCTATAATTCACCCCTCCACTTT. This encodes CASSEFAGALMSSYNSPLHF. The rearrangement joins TRBV6-1 to TRBJ1-6, with D maybe TRBD1 (6 bases). CDR3 size: 20 residues. In germline, CDR1 is MNHNS, CDR2 SASEGT. The ends were cut back, 2 bases at V and 0 bases at J, with 20 bases in the middle.

There are many counts of this clonotype. The chain recombines TRBV12-3 or TRBV12-4 with TRBJ2-6; unclear D gene. V lost 2 bases to trimming and J lost 4 bases, with 3 bases between them. The CDR3 runs 13 residues. As DNA, the CDR3 is TGTGCCAGCAGTTTATCAGGGGCCAACGTCCTGACTTTC. This translates into CASSLSGANVLTF.

This clonotype was counted at least ten times. The chain recombines TRBV2 with TRBJ2-1; D ambiguous. Germline CDR1 reads SNHLY; CDR2 reads FYNNEI. This CDR3 comprises 14 residues. V was trimmed by 7 bases and J by 8 bases, leaving 18 bases between them. CDR3 sequence reads: CASTIPVAVDEQFF. The CDR3 region has the DNA TGTGCCAGCACCATACCCGTAGCTGTCGATGAGCAGTTCTTC. Combining the CDR3 with reference TRBV2 and TRBJ2-1 gives the whole variable domain EPEVTQTPSHQVTQMGQEVILRCVPISNHLYFYWYRQILGQKVEFLVSFYNNEISEKSEIFDDQFSVERPDGSNFTLKIRSTKLEDSAMYFCASTIPVAVDEQFFGPGTRLTVL.

The chain's CDR3 is CASSFSTGEETQYF. The CDR3 DNA is TGTGCCAGCAGTTTTTCGACAGGGGAAGAGACCCAGTACTTC. This sequence joins TRBV6-1 and TRBJ2-5; 8 positions agree with TRBD1. The V segment lost 5 bases and the J segment 3 bases; nucleotides outside the gene matches: 5. This CDR3 is built from 14 residues. From germline, CDR1 is MNHNS and CDR2 SASEGT.

This clonotype came up many times. The CDR3 loop is CASYPGGVNTEAFF. CDR3 in DNA: TGTGCCAGCTATCCCGGAGGGGTGAACACTGAAGCTTTCTTT. The gene calls are TRBV7-9 and TRBJ1-1; TRBD1 is a possible D gene (5 bases). V was clipped by 8 bases and J by 0 bases, with 13 bases between them. This CDR3 contains 14 residues. The germline V gene has CDR1 SEHNR and CDR2 FQNEAQ (reference sequence).

This clonotype was recorded many times. The rearrangement links TRBV7-2 to TRBJ1-2, with D maybe TRBD1 (6 bases). The CDR3 is made up of 15 amino acids. Trimming removed 5 bases at V and 4 bases at J, with 17 bases between. Germline loops: CDR1 SGHTA, CDR2 FQGNSA. CDR3 region: CASSHRGQSAYGYTF. DNA for the CDR3: TGTGCCAGCAGCCATCGCGGACAGAGCGCCTATGGCTACACCTTC.

This clonotype showed up many times. This chain joins TRBV18 and TRBJ2-3; weak D call: TRBD1 (6 bases). This CDR3 has 16 amino acids. The V end was cut by 5 bases, the J end by 0 bases, with 15 bases between. Germline V gives CDR1 KGHSH, CDR2 LQKENI. The CDR3 reads CASSDRQDTSTDTQYF. For the CDR3, the DNA is TGTGCCAGCTCAGATCGACAGGACACTAGCACAGATACGCAGTATTTT.